This T cell receptor (beta chain) emerged from a study of molecular identifiers for immune sequencing clone quantification (dated by TCRdb to about 2018). Describing the broader study: For a replicate experiment, the RNA from either about 20,000 or 100,000 naive CD8 T cells was divided into five aliquots, and four of those aliquots went on to sequencing. This methods study used CD8 T cells to benchmark TCR RNA copy counting and molecular-identifier clustering-based TCR repertoire sequencing (MIDCIRS).

Libraries of naive CD8 T cells were built from anywhere between about 17,000 and 1,000,000 sorted cells, with 10%, 30% or 50% of the purified RNA used. On a BD FACSAria II, naive CD8 T cells were FACS-sorted as CD8+CD4-CCR7+CD45RA+ and collected into RLT Plus buffer. Detection sensitivity was tested by spiking Jurkat RNA equal to some 11 TCR copies' worth into samples containing 20,000-1,000,000 naive CD8 T cells. Enrichment of CD8 T cells was performed with RosetteSep CD8+ T Cell Enrichment Cocktail and Ficoll-Paque, after which ACK red cell lysis was carried out. Summary of the overall study and its limitations: When barcode sub-clustering was not used, chimeric consensus sequences inflated TCR diversity, with chimeras reaching as high as 47%. Highly expanded clone sizes could be underestimated if identical TCR molecules share a barcode. Modeling gave about three recovered TCR RNA copies per cell versus 9.5 to 10 by digital PCR, implying around 30% capture efficiency. Clones above 20 RNA copies held over 99% of molecules in CMV-specific effector cells but under 1% in naive cells. Naive libraries contained spiked-in Jurkat TCR RNA (approximately 10 copies' worth), which is not part of the donor repertoire. Spiked-in Jurkat TCR RNA equal to a single cell's worth was reported to be detectable even within one million naive CD8 T cells.

The library was obtained by PCR. Instrument on record: Illumina HiSeq 4000. Bulk TCR libraries were prepared as previously described, using TCR primers listed in Table S5. The Qiagen AllPrep DNA/RNA kit was used to purify total RNA. Before analysis, reads from multiple sequencing runs of the same library were pooled. Per the authors' processing: Reads were retained only if their TCR constant sequence matched exactly, and those retained reads were trimmed to 150 nt and grouped according to their 12-nt molecular barcodes. Within each barcode group, reads were sub-clustered at a 15% Levenshtein threshold, and quality-weighted consensus sequences were built per RNA molecule. Non-functional sequences were discarded, and so were lower-count sequences lying one edit away from another sequence. Based on a fit of two negative binomial distributions, barcode sub-clusters having less than 20% of the maximum read count were discarded. TCRdb reanalyzed the raw reads on its own, using fastp at Q25 for trimming and MiXCR for clone calling, and kept in-frame beta chains. Rows are combined by CDR3 protein, so each entry shows the most common genes and DNA. These V and J calls derive from TCRdb rather than the authors' analysis. This sample holds about 300,000 distinct CDR3 sequences; about 20% were observed only once. The top ten clones comprise 0.7% to 0.9% of the sample.

Concerning this clonotype itself: Its antigen is still unknown. No base-level quality is on record; no much larger clone is a single base apart.

Sequencing used naive CD8+ T cells from blood, with Jurkat cell RNA spiked in. The cell subset or site label corresponds to: FACS-sorted CD8+CD4-CCR7+CD45RA+ naive T cells. The receptor was isolated from a human donor in good health. Some libraries in this study had Jurkat cell RNA spiked in.

The CDR3 protein sequence reads: CASSSRGGPISPLHF. The nucleotide sequence is given as TGTGCCAGCAGTTCCCGAGGGGGGCCGATATCACCCCTCCACTTT. Recombination linked TRBV27 to TRBJ1-6; TRBD1 is perhaps the D gene, given 6 matching bases. CDR1 and CDR2 are drawn from the germline V gene (reference sequence): MNHEY, SMNVEV. The CDR3 goes from the cysteine to the phenylalanine over 15 residues. Only the CDR3 DNA stays, 45 bases, in frame from base 1. Trimming removed 4 bases from V and 10 bases from J, leaving 17 bases between the germline ends.